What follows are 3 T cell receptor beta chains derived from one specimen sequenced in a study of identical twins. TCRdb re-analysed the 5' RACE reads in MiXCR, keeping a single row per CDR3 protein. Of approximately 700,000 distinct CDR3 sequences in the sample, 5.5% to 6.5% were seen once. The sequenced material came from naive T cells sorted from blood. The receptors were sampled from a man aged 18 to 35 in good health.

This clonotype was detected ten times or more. The CDR3 spells CASSHRDRVYETQYF. The CDR3 DNA sequence: TGTGCCAGCAGCCACCGGGACAGGGTTTATGAGACCCAGTACTTC. The chain is built from TRBV9 and TRBJ2-5; 9 nucleotides match TRBD1. The germline V gene encodes CDR1 SGDLS and CDR2 YYNGEE. With 4 bases clipped from V and 5 bases from J, the junction kept 9 bases outside the gene matches. The CDR3 runs to 15 residues.

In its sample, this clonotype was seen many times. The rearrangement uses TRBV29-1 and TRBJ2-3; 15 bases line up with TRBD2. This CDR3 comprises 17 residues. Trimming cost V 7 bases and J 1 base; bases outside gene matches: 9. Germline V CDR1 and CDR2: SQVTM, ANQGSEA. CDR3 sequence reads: CSGAGLAGGGGTDTQYF. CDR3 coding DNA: TGCAGCGGCGCGGGACTAGCGGGAGGTGGGGGCACAGATACGCAGTATTTT.

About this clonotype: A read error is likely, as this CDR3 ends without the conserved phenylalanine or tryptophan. DNA for the CDR3: TGCGCCAGCAGCCCGTCGGTATCTAGCGGGTCACAAGAGACCCAGTACAAC. This translates into CASSPSVSSGSQETQYN. The V call is TRBV5-1, the J call TRBJ2-5, with 8 bases identical to TRBD2. The V gene end was trimmed by 4 bases and the J gene end by 2 bases; junction bases not matched to a gene: 13. Germline CDR1 and CDR2: SGHRS and YFSETQ. The CDR3 totals 17 residues.